These T cell receptor beta chains were read from a single sample in a study of blood T cells in healthy people across ages. Each CDR3 protein is one row after TCRdb ran MiXCR on the 5' RACE reads. The repertoire has roughly 680,000 distinct CDR3 sequences, 20% to 25% of them found once; the top ten carry 3.5% to 4%. Sequenced material: blood. The receptor set was obtained from a man between 65 and 80 years old in good health. CDR3s include the opening cysteine and the closing phenylalanine or tryptophan. The D gene is left open where the match is weak. Not every row has a clone size; where given, it reads once, few, many or a size class.

j_call: TRBJ2-1; clone_size: few; d_call: -; v_call: TRBV9; cdr3_aa: CASSEQGLQTYNEQFF; cdr3_nt: TGTGCCAGCAGCGAGCAGGGTCTCCAGACGTACAATGAGCAGTTCTTC
j_call: TRBJ2-7; clone_size: -; d_call: -; v_call: TRBV4-1; cdr3_aa: CASSQDQVGTYEQYF; cdr3_nt: TGCGCCAGCAGCCAAGATCAGGTGGGAACCTACGAGCAGTACTTC
j_call: TRBJ2-3; clone_size: -; d_call: TRBD2; v_call: TRBV11-2; cdr3_aa: CASSSQTWTSGGTDTQYF; cdr3_nt: TGTGCCAGCAGCTCACAAACTTGGACTAGCGGCGGCACAGATACGCAGTATTTT
j_call: TRBJ2-1; clone_size: many; d_call: -; v_call: TRBV4-1; cdr3_aa: CASSHVLGHLNEQFF; cdr3_nt: TGCGCCAGCAGCCATGTCTTGGGACACCTCAATGAGCAGTTCTTC
j_call: TRBJ1-2; clone_size: -; d_call: TRBD1; v_call: TRBV29-1; cdr3_aa: CCTGTGDYGYTF; cdr3_nt: TGCTGCACCGGGACAGGGGATTATGGCTACACCTTC
j_call: TRBJ2-1; clone_size: -; d_call: TRBD2; v_call: TRBV20-1; cdr3_aa: CSARGLAGGDNEQFF; cdr3_nt: TGCAGTGCTAGGGGACTAGCGGGAGGCGACAATGAGCAGTTCTTC
j_call: TRBJ2-5; clone_size: few; d_call: TRBD1; v_call: TRBV24-1; cdr3_aa: CATSEFRGQKYQETQYF; cdr3_nt: TGTGCCACCAGTGAATTTCGGGGACAGAAATACCAAGAGACCCAGTACTTC
j_call: TRBJ2-2; clone_size: many; d_call: -; v_call: TRBV12-3/TRBV12-4; cdr3_aa: CASSLGGNTGELFF; cdr3_nt: TGTGCCAGCAGCTTAGGGGGGAACACCGGGGAGCTGTTTTTT
j_call: TRBJ1-4; clone_size: -; d_call: TRBD1; v_call: TRBV6-5; cdr3_aa: CASSSTGTGKTTNEKLFF; cdr3_nt: TGTGCCAGCAGTTCGACCGGGACAGGGAAGACGACTAATGAAAAACTGTTTTTT
j_call: TRBJ1-2; clone_size: few; d_call: TRBD1; v_call: TRBV5-1; cdr3_aa: CASSDPTGGYGYTF; cdr3_nt: TGCGCCAGCAGCGATCCGACAGGGGGGTATGGCTACACCTTC
j_call: TRBJ2-1; clone_size: -; d_call: -; v_call: TRBV6-1; cdr3_aa: CASSEDRIANEQFF; cdr3_nt: TGTGCCAGCAGTGAAGATAGAATAGCCAATGAGCAGTTCTTC
j_call: TRBJ2-7; clone_size: few; d_call: -; v_call: TRBV20-1; cdr3_aa: CSARLLSGSYEQYF; cdr3_nt: TGCAGTGCTAGGTTATTGAGCGGTTCCTACGAGCAGTACTTC
j_call: TRBJ1-5; clone_size: few; d_call: -; v_call: TRBV9; cdr3_aa: CASSPHSDQPQHF; cdr3_nt: TGTGCCAGCAGCCCACATAGCGATCAGCCCCAGCATTTT
j_call: TRBJ2-1; clone_size: few; d_call: -; v_call: TRBV9; cdr3_aa: CASSVAVLAPEQFF; cdr3_nt: TGTGCCAGCAGCGTAGCAGTGCTGGCCCCCGAGCAGTTCTTC
j_call: TRBJ2-7; clone_size: -; d_call: -; v_call: TRBV4-1; cdr3_aa: CASSSEIIATPYEQYF; cdr3_nt: TGCGCCAGCAGCAGTGAGATAATAGCGACCCCCTACGAGCAGTACTTC
j_call: TRBJ2-7; clone_size: few; d_call: -; v_call: TRBV7-9; cdr3_aa: CASSPARRGSSYEQYF; cdr3_nt: TGTGCCAGCAGCCCAGCGCGCAGGGGAAGCTCCTACGAGCAGTACTTC
j_call: TRBJ2-4; clone_size: few; d_call: -; v_call: TRBV4-1; cdr3_aa: CASSRVPREWNNIQYF; cdr3_nt: TGCGCCAGCAGCCGGGTCCCTAGGGAGTGGAATAACATTCAGTACTTC
j_call: TRBJ2-3; clone_size: few; d_call: -; v_call: TRBV28; cdr3_aa: CASSLPSRSDTQYF; cdr3_nt: TGTGCCAGCAGTTTACCTTCCCGGAGCGATACGCAGTATTTT
j_call: TRBJ1-2; clone_size: once; d_call: -; v_call: TRBV20-1; cdr3_aa: CSASLRGDYGYTF; cdr3_nt: TGCAGTGCTAGTTTGAGGGGCGACTATGGCTACACCTTC
j_call: TRBJ2-1; clone_size: few; d_call: -; v_call: TRBV7-6; cdr3_aa: CASSLQVHSYNEQFF; cdr3_nt: TGTGCCAGCAGCTTACAGGTCCACTCCTACAATGAGCAGTTCTTC
j_call: TRBJ2-1; clone_size: once; d_call: TRBD2; v_call: TRBV7-2; cdr3_aa: CASSLVGTSGTYNEQFF; cdr3_nt: TGTGCCAGCAGCTTAGTGGGGACTAGCGGGACCTACAATGAGCAGTTCTTC
j_call: TRBJ2-1; clone_size: few; d_call: TRBD2; v_call: TRBV9; cdr3_aa: CASSPRLAVSSYNEQFF; cdr3_nt: TGTGCCAGCAGCCCCAGACTAGCGGTAAGCTCCTACAATGAGCAGTTCTTC
j_call: TRBJ2-7; clone_size: few; d_call: TRBD1; v_call: TRBV5-1; cdr3_aa: CASSPGTGGNEQYF; cdr3_nt: TGCGCCAGCAGCCCCGGGACAGGGGGCAACGAGCAGTACTTC
j_call: TRBJ2-4; clone_size: -; d_call: TRBD2; v_call: TRBV19; cdr3_aa: CASSIRGLAGAKNIQYF; cdr3_nt: TGTGCCAGTAGTATAAGAGGACTAGCGGGAGCCAAAAACATTCAGTACTTC
j_call: TRBJ2-1; clone_size: few; d_call: -; v_call: TRBV5-5; cdr3_aa: CASSLRLAAEQFF; cdr3_nt: TGTGCCAGCAGCTTGAGGCTCGCAGCTGAGCAGTTCTTC
j_call: TRBJ1-6; clone_size: -; d_call: -; v_call: TRBV4-1; cdr3_aa: CASSQAERSPLHF; cdr3_nt: TGCGCCAGCAGCCAAGCAGAACGGTCGCCCCTCCACTTT
j_call: TRBJ2-3; clone_size: few; d_call: TRBD2; v_call: TRBV4-3; cdr3_aa: CASSQDPPGLADSTDTQYF; cdr3_nt: TGCGCCAGCAGCCAAGATCCCCCTGGACTAGCAGATTCCACAGATACGCAGTATTTT
j_call: TRBJ2-7; clone_size: -; d_call: -; v_call: TRBV7-2; cdr3_aa: CASSLEVSGPYEQYF; cdr3_nt: TGTGCCAGCAGCTTAGAGGTGTCAGGGCCGTACGAGCAGTACTTC
j_call: TRBJ1-4; clone_size: few; d_call: -; v_call: TRBV18; cdr3_aa: CASSRTLDKNEKLFF; cdr3_nt: TGTGCCAGCTCACGGACCTTGGACAAGAATGAAAAACTGTTTTTT
j_call: TRBJ2-5; clone_size: -; d_call: TRBD1; v_call: TRBV7-9; cdr3_aa: CASSSTGGSQETQYF; cdr3_nt: TGTGCCAGCAGCTCGACAGGGGGAAGCCAAGAGACCCAGTACTTC
j_call: TRBJ2-7; clone_size: many; d_call: -; v_call: TRBV3-1; cdr3_aa: CASSQEIGYEQYF; cdr3_nt: TGTGCCAGCAGCCAAGAAATTGGATACGAGCAGTACTTC
j_call: TRBJ2-3; clone_size: -; d_call: -; v_call: TRBV12-3/TRBV12-4; cdr3_aa: CASTSYSPGLTDTQYF; cdr3_nt: TGTGCCAGCACTTCATATTCGCCGGGCCTCACAGATACGCAGTATTTT
j_call: TRBJ2-2; clone_size: many; d_call: -; v_call: TRBV5-6; cdr3_aa: CASSLRGSTGELFF; cdr3_nt: TGTGCCAGCAGCTTAAGGGGTAGCACCGGGGAGCTGTTTTTT
j_call: TRBJ2-6; clone_size: -; d_call: -; v_call: TRBV2; cdr3_aa: CASTLRSSGANVLTF; cdr3_nt: TGTGCCAGCACCCTCCGGAGCTCTGGGGCCAACGTCCTGACTTTC
j_call: TRBJ2-3; clone_size: -; d_call: TRBD2; v_call: TRBV5-1; cdr3_aa: CASSLDGLASDTQYF; cdr3_nt: TGCGCCAGCAGCCTTGATGGACTAGCGTCAGATACGCAGTATTTT
j_call: TRBJ2-2; clone_size: -; d_call: TRBD2; v_call: TRBV6-5; cdr3_aa: CASSYGGRMAGELFF; cdr3_nt: TGTGCCAGCAGTTACGGCGGGAGGATGGCCGGGGAGCTGTTTTTT
j_call: TRBJ2-1; clone_size: -; d_call: TRBD2; v_call: TRBV7-9; cdr3_aa: CASSFLAGNEQFF; cdr3_nt: TGTGCCAGCAGCTTTTTAGCGGGAAATGAGCAGTTCTTC
j_call: TRBJ1-1; clone_size: -; d_call: -; v_call: TRBV12-3/TRBV12-4; cdr3_aa: CASSSKSNTEAFF; cdr3_nt: TGTGCCAGCAGTTCAAAGTCCAACACTGAAGCTTTCTTT
j_call: TRBJ2-7; clone_size: -; d_call: -; v_call: TRBV4-1; cdr3_aa: CASSQGTGARYEQYF; cdr3_nt: TGCGCCAGCAGCCAGGGGACTGGCGCCCGTTACGAGCAGTACTTC
j_call: TRBJ2-1; clone_size: -; d_call: TRBD1; v_call: TRBV11-1; cdr3_aa: CASSSAGTGIYNEQFF; cdr3_nt: TGTGCCAGCAGCTCTGCCGGGACAGGGATCTACAATGAGCAGTTCTTC
j_call: TRBJ2-7; clone_size: many; d_call: -; v_call: TRBV6-2/TRBV6-3; cdr3_aa: CASSSARGVFYEQYF; cdr3_nt: TGTGCCAGCAGTTCGGCTCGCGGAGTATTCTACGAGCAGTACTTC
j_call: TRBJ2-3; clone_size: -; d_call: -; v_call: TRBV12-3/TRBV12-4; cdr3_aa: CASSLGAGGTTSTDTQYF; cdr3_nt: TGTGCCAGCAGTTTAGGCGCGGGCGGAACAACCAGCACAGATACGCAGTATTTT
j_call: TRBJ2-1; clone_size: -; d_call: -; v_call: TRBV7-3; cdr3_aa: CASSSQATYNEQFF; cdr3_nt: TGTGCCAGCAGCTCACAGGCTACCTACAATGAGCAGTTCTTC
j_call: TRBJ2-2; clone_size: -; d_call: TRBD1; v_call: TRBV12-3/TRBV12-4; cdr3_aa: CASSLRGRGPAGELFF; cdr3_nt: TGTGCCAGCAGTTTAAGGGGCAGGGGGCCGGCCGGGGAGCTGTTTTTT
j_call: TRBJ2-3; clone_size: -; d_call: -; v_call: TRBV20-1; cdr3_aa: CSASGTTPTQYF; cdr3_nt: TGCAGTGCCAGCGGAACAACCCCTACGCAGTATTTT
j_call: TRBJ2-7; clone_size: few; d_call: -; v_call: TRBV28; cdr3_aa: CASSPPDGSYEQYF; cdr3_nt: TGTGCCAGCAGTCCCCCGGACGGCTCCTACGAGCAGTACTTC
j_call: TRBJ2-7; clone_size: few; d_call: -; v_call: TRBV13; cdr3_aa: CASSLDGRSAVEQYF; cdr3_nt: TGTGCCAGCAGCTTAGATGGCAGGTCGGCGGTGGAGCAGTACTTC
j_call: TRBJ2-1; clone_size: -; d_call: TRBD2; v_call: TRBV3-1; cdr3_aa: CASSSRLAGGVAYNEQFF; cdr3_nt: TGTGCCAGCAGCAGCAGACTAGCGGGAGGAGTGGCCTACAATGAGCAGTTCTTC
j_call: TRBJ1-1; clone_size: few; d_call: TRBD1; v_call: TRBV28; cdr3_aa: CASRPGQTNTEAFF; cdr3_nt: TGTGCCAGCAGGCCGGGACAGACGAACACTGAAGCTTTCTTT
j_call: TRBJ2-7; clone_size: few; d_call: TRBD2; v_call: TRBV3-1; cdr3_aa: CASSQVAGVGEQYF; cdr3_nt: TGTGCCAGCAGCCAAGTAGCGGGAGTGGGCGAGCAGTACTTC
j_call: TRBJ2-5; clone_size: -; d_call: TRBD2; v_call: TRBV5-5; cdr3_aa: CASSLLSGTSGRADQETQYF; cdr3_nt: TGTGCCAGCAGCTTGCTATCCGGGACTAGCGGGAGGGCCGATCAAGAGACCCAGTACTTC
j_call: TRBJ2-1; clone_size: -; d_call: TRBD2; v_call: TRBV29-1; cdr3_aa: CSASGVASGGAYNEQFF; cdr3_nt: TGCAGCGCCTCCGGGGTGGCTAGCGGGGGAGCCTACAATGAGCAGTTCTTC
j_call: TRBJ2-1; clone_size: -; d_call: TRBD2; v_call: TRBV20-1; cdr3_aa: CSARYLAGVGNEQFF; cdr3_nt: TGCAGTGCTAGATACCTAGCGGGAGTTGGGAATGAGCAGTTCTTC